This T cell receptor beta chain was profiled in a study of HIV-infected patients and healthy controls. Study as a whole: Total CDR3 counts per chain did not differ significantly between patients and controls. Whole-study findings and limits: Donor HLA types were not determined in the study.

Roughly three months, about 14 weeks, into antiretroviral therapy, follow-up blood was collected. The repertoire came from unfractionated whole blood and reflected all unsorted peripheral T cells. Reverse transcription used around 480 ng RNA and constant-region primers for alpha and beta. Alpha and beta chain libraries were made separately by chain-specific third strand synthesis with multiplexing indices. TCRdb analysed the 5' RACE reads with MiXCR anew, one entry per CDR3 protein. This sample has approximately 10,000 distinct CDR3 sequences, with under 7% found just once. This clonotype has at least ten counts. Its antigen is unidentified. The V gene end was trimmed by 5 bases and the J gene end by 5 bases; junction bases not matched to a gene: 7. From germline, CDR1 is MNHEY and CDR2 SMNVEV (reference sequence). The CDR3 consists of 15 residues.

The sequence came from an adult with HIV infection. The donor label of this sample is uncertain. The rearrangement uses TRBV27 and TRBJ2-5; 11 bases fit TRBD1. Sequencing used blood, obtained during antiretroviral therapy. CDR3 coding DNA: TGTGCCAGCAGTCCCCGGACAGGGGGCGTTGAGACCCAGTACTTC. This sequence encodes CASSPRTGGVETQYF.